The clone carrying this TCR beta chain showed up just a few times. Original methodology: Amplification from reference gene primers served as the basis for estimated nucleated cell counts. The table came from immunoSEQ multiplex PCR; TCRdb's copy has only in-frame clones and leaves some out. V, J and clone size were drawn from that table, and D and trimming were deduced from the DNA. The sample records about 260,000 clones, approximately 80% being singletons. This specimen belongs to a study of blood T cell repertoires in COVID-19. The CDR3 loop spans 15 amino acids. V lost 5 bases and J 5 bases, leaving 18 bases between the germline ends. CDR1 SGHTA and CDR2 FQGTGA come from the germline V gene.

The chain combines TRBV7-3 with TRBJ1-1; D ambiguous. Material: peripheral blood. The clonotype originates from a woman of 80 years or more with acute or convalescent COVID-19. The CDR3 DNA is TGTGCCAGCAGCCCCGAGGGAGGTGTTCGTACTGAAGCTTTCTTT. Translation: CASSPEGGVRTEAFF.